This is a list of T cell receptor beta chains from one sample in a study of CD8+ T cells in alopecia areata. Sequenced by immunoSEQ multiplex PCR; TCRdb stores in-frame clones only, minus some. The table lists around 50,000 clones, over 95% of them singletons. The material was CD8+ T cells sorted from blood, obtained at week 0. These receptors all come from a human donor with alopecia areata. Each CDR3 is given with its conserved first and last residue. A D gene is named only where the DNA matches it firmly. Clone size is stated in some rows and not others, as once, few, many or a class when expanded.

>.|.|TRBJ2-3|TRBV29-1|14
TGCAGCGTCTTCGACCGGGACTTTCCAGATACGCAGTATTTT
CSVFDRDFPDTQYF
>TRBD1|.|TRBJ1-5|TRBV14|19
TGTGCCAGCAGTCCAAATTACCGACCCGGGACAGGGAACAATCAGCCCCAGCATTTT
CASSPNYRPGTGNNQPQHF
>TRBD1|.|TRBJ1-2|TRBV27|13
TGTGCCAGCAGCCAGACAGGGTCTCTTGGCTACACCTTC
CASSQTGSLGYTF
>.|.|TRBJ2-7|TRBV6-1|14
TGTGCCAGCAGTGAACGCCTGGTGGACTACGAGCAGTACTTC
CASSERLVDYEQYF
>TRBD2|once|TRBJ2-7|TRBV19|15
TGTGCCAGTGCCCCCTCTGCGGCTAGCGGCTACGAGCAGTACTTC
CASAPSAASGYEQYF
>.|.|TRBJ2-7|TRBV29-1|13
TGCAGCGTTGAAACGGGGTTTCCCTACGAGCAGTACTTC
CSVETGFPYEQYF
>.|once|TRBJ2-5|TRBV4-3|15
TGCGCCAGCAGCCAAGGTGGGGGTGGCGGAGAGACCCAGTACTTC
CASSQGGGGGETQYF
>TRBD1|.|TRBJ1-2|TRBV6-5|13
TGTGCCAGCAATCCTACAGGGGTGGATGGCTACACCTTC
CASNPTGVDGYTF
>.|once|TRBJ2-1|TRBV15|16
TGTGCCACTACCGGGACTGGGGTAGGGCCCTACAATGAGCAGTTCTTC
CATTGTGVGPYNEQFF
>.|.|TRBJ1-5|TRBV19|13
TGTGCCAGCAGCTGGGTAGGCAATCAGCCCCAGCATTTT
CASSWVGNQPQHF
>.|.|TRBJ1-2|TRBV27|14
TGTGCCAGCAGTTTATCGGGAGGGAACTATGGCTACACCTTC
CASSLSGGNYGYTF
>.|.|TRBJ2-7|TRBV11-3|15
TGTGCCAGCAGCCCTCCTGACACGAGTTATGGTGAGCAGTACTTC
CASSPPDTSYGEQYF
>.|.|TRBJ2-5|TRBV9|12
TGTGCCAGCAGCGTAGCCGAAGAGACCCAGTACTTC
CASSVAEETQYF
>TRBD2|.|TRBJ2-7|TRBV7-9|14
TGTGCCAGCAGCCAGACTAGCGGGGACAACGAGCAGTACTTC
CASSQTSGDNEQYF
>.|.|TRBJ2-7|TRBV27|14
TGTGCCAGCAGTTTATATGCCGTGGGCTACGAGCAGTACTTC
CASSLYAVGYEQYF
>.|.|TRBJ2-5|TRBV9|17
TGTGCCAGCAGCGTAGGTGCTTCGGCTTTAGACACGGAGACCCAGTACTTC
CASSVGASALDTETQYF
>.|.|TRBJ2-5|TRBV21-1|15
TGTGCCAGCAGCGCCCTCCGGACAGGGGGCTTGACCCAGTACTTC
CASSALRTGGLTQYF
>TRBD1|once|TRBJ1-2|TRBV27|17
TGTGCCAGCAGTTTGTCGGGACAGGGATTTTTGGGCTATGGCTACACCTTC
CASSLSGQGFLGYGYTF
>.|.|TRBJ2-2|TRBV11-2|17
TGTGCCAGCAGCTTGCGGGACCTCGGGGCGAACACCGGGGAGCTGTTTTTT
CASSLRDLGANTGELFF
>TRBD1|.|TRBJ2-1|TRBV4-1|17
TGCGCCAGCAGCCTATCCCCAGGGGGACCGTCCTACAATGAGCAGTTCTTC
CASSLSPGGPSYNEQFF
>TRBD2|.|TRBJ2-1|TRBV4-2|18
TGTGCCAGCAGCCGAAGTCTACTAGCGGGGGAAGTCTACAATGAGCAGTTCTTC
CASSRSLLAGEVYNEQFF
>TRBD1|once|TRBJ2-5|TRBV6-5|15
TGTGCCAGCAGTCATGGGACAGGGGGCCGAGAGACCCAGTACTTC
CASSHGTGGRETQYF
>.|.|TRBJ2-5|TRBV10-2|14
TGCGCCAGCAGTGAGTCGGGTTTGGGAGAGACCCAGTACTTC
CASSESGLGETQYF
>.|.|TRBJ1-1|TRBV27|13
TGTGCCAGCAGTCTGGGTGGACCTTCGGCAGCTTTCTTT
CASSLGGPSAAFF
>.|.|TRBJ1-3|TRBV11-2|16
TGTGCCAGCAGCTTAGATTGGACGGTAACAAGAAACACCATATATTTT
CASSLDWTVTRNTIYF
>.|once|TRBJ2-3|TRBV6-5|10
TGTGCCAGCGGGACCGATACGCAGTATTTT
CASGTDTQYF
>.|.|TRBJ2-7|TRBV7-9|12
TGTGCCCCGGGCCAGGGACTTGAAGAGCAGTACTTC
CAPGQGLEEQYF
>.|once|TRBJ2-7|TRBV5-5|12
TGTGCCAGCAGCTTGGCCTTCCGCGAGCAGTACTTC
CASSLAFREQYF
>.|.|TRBJ2-2|TRBV27|15
TGTGCCAGCAGTATCGGAGGCGCGGTCACCGGGGAGCTGTTTTTT
CASSIGGAVTGELFF
>.|.|TRBJ1-2|TRBV5-1|16
TGCGCCAGCAGCTTGGGGCCGGCAGGGGTTAACTATGGCTACACCTTC
CASSLGPAGVNYGYTF
>.|.|TRBJ2-7|TRBV7-9|14
TGTGCCAGCAGCTTAGTCTTAGGCTCCTACGAGCAGTACTTC
CASSLVLGSYEQYF
>.|.|TRBJ2-7|TRBV2|15
TGTGCCAGACAGCCGGGACGGGCGACCTCCTACGAGCAGTACTTC
CARQPGRATSYEQYF
>TRBD2|.|TRBJ2-5|TRBV7-2|15
TGTGCCAGCAGCTTAGTGCGGGGGGGGCAAGAGACCCAGTACTTC
CASSLVRGGQETQYF
>.|.|TRBJ1-2|TRBV5-1|12
TGCGCCAGCAGCTCTGGGACGGCCGACTACACCTTC
CASSSGTADYTF
>TRBD1|.|TRBJ2-5|TRBV5-1|15
TGCGCCAGCAGCTTGGCAGGGGGCTCGGGGGAGACCCAGTACTTC
CASSLAGGSGETQYF
>.|.|TRBJ1-6|TRBV2|16
TGTGCCAGCAGCGATCTTTTGAGCTCCTATAATTCACCCCTCCACTTT
CASSDLLSSYNSPLHF
>TRBD1|.|TRBJ1-2|TRBV29-1|15
TGCAGCGTTGAAGATTGGGAAGGGGGCGATGATGGCTACACCTTC
CSVEDWEGGDDGYTF
>.|.|TRBJ1-2|TRBV10-2|14
TGCGCCAGCCGGGACGACCGAAAAACGGGGGGCTACACCTTC
CASRDDRKTGGYTF
>.|.|TRBJ2-7|TRBV5-1|13
TGCGCCAGCAGCTTAAGACTAGGAGGCGAGCAGTACTTC
CASSLRLGGEQYF
>.|.|TRBJ1-5|TRBV23-1|16
TGCGCCAGCAGTCAATTCAAAGGGTGGAGCAATCAGCCCCAGCATTTT
CASSQFKGWSNQPQHF
>.|.|TRBJ2-7|TRBV2|15
TGTGCCAGCAGTGAAGTCCCCTCCGGCTCCTACGAGCAGTACTTC
CASSEVPSGSYEQYF
>.|.|TRBJ2-2|TRBV19|14
TGTGCCAGTAGTCCCTTGGACAGTACCGGGGAGCTGTTTTTT
CASSPLDSTGELFF
>.|.|TRBJ1-5|TRBV7-2|16
TGTGCCAGCAGCCCCAACATTCAAGCTAGCAATCAGCCCCAGCATTTT
CASSPNIQASNQPQHF
>.|.|TRBJ2-5|TRBV4-1|14
TGCGCCAGCAGCCAGACGACACTCCAAGAGACCCAGTACTTC
CASSQTTLQETQYF